The 18 T cell receptor beta chains reported below all come from one sample, sequenced in a study of cytomegalovirus exposure and HLA in healthy donors. The PCR made use of 60 Vbeta and 13 Jbeta primers. The repertoire was sequenced with immunoSEQ multiplex PCR; TCRdb's copy has only in-frame clones and lacks some. The data show roughly 110,000 clones, with roughly 74% seen just once and more than 0.7% held by the top ten. Specimen: PBMCs. These TCRs come from a young woman in good health and CMV-seronegative.

The genes are TRBV6-5 and TRBJ1-2; D perhaps matches TRBD1 (5 bases). V lost 7 bases and J lost 8, with 23 bases in between. The germline CDR1 and CDR2 sequences are MNHEY and SVGAGI. The CDR3 runs to 15 residues. CDR3 sequence reads: CASTDSFRFLEGYTF. CDR3 sequence (DNA): TGTGCCAGCACTGACAGCTTCCGCTTTTTGGAGGGCTACACCTTC.

This chain links TRBV6-5 with TRBJ2-7; TRBD1 might be the D (7 bases). The CDR3 totals 15 residues. CDR1 is MNHEY and CDR2 is SVGAGI in the germline V gene. With 2 bases removed from V and 0 bases from J, the gap between germline ends came to 11 bases. The DNA of the CDR3 is TGTGCCAGCAGTTACCAGGGGGGCCTCTCCTACGAGCAGTACTTC. Translated, it gives CASSYQGGLSYEQYF.

Here the CDR3 reads CAIATMAHMLDTQYF. The CDR3 nucleotides are TGTGCCATAGCCACGATGGCACACATGTTAGATACGCAGTATTTT. The rearrangement joins TRBV6-1 to TRBJ2-3; D gene ambiguous. This CDR3 region has 15 residues. V lost 10 bases and J lost 5, with 22 bases in between. CDR1 is MNHNS, CDR2 SASEGT, per germline.

The DNA of the CDR3 is TGTGCCAGTAGCTGGGGTCGTGACAGGAGTGGCTACACCTTC. Its protein product is CASSWGRDRSGYTF. V and J are TRBV19 and TRBJ1-2; D possibly corresponds to TRBD1 (6 bases). The ends were cut back, 6 bases at V and 7 bases at J, with 18 bases in the middle. CDR1 and CDR2 (germline): LNHDA, SQIVND (reference sequence). The CDR3 has 14 residues.

V usage is TRBV20-1 and J usage is TRBJ1-2; D remains ambiguous. CDR1 DFQATT and CDR2 SNEGSKA come from the germline V gene (reference sequence). V lost 5 bases, J lost 8 bases, and 12 bases lay in between. This CDR3 region has 11 residues. The CDR3 DNA reads as TGCAGTGCTGGATCCAGGATCGGCTACACCTTC. The encoded protein is CSAGSRIGYTF.

A few counts support this clone. The chain has TRBV7-6 and TRBJ1-1; 7 bases fit TRBD1. This CDR3 contains 15 residues. Germline V lookup: CDR1 SGHVS, CDR2 FNYEAQ. Germline trimming cut 5 bases from V and 0 bases from J; bases unmatched to any gene: 6. The CDR3 is CASSASTGMNTEAFF. CDR3 bases: TGTGCCAGCAGCGCCTCGACAGGGATGAACACTGAAGCTTTCTTT.

This sequence joins TRBV27 and TRBJ1-1; D is ambiguous. With 1 base removed from V and 3 bases from J, the gap between germline ends came to 9 bases. This CDR3 spans 14 amino acids. Per the germline V gene, CDR1 is MNHEY and CDR2 is SMNVEV (reference sequence). This chain's CDR3 is CASSLYPGYTEAFF. CDR3 nucleotide sequence: TGTGCCAGCAGTTTATATCCAGGTTACACTGAAGCTTTCTTT.

The chain recombines TRBV7-9 with TRBJ2-4; 10 nucleotides line up with TRBD2. Germline CDR1 SEHNR, CDR2 FQNEAQ (reference sequence). J gave up 1 base and V 4 bases, and 10 bases lay outside the gene matches. The length of the CDR3 is 18 residues. CDR3 in amino acids: CASSSSWTSGGAKNIQYF. CDR3 sequence (DNA): TGTGCCAGCAGCTCATCTTGGACTAGCGGAGGGGCCAAAAACATTCAGTACTTC.

The V and J genes are TRBV9 and TRBJ1-1, with TRBD1 identical over 7 bases. CDR1 is SGDLS and CDR2 is YYNGEE in the germline V gene. The length of the CDR3 is 17 residues. J gave up 4 bases and V 0 bases, and 12 bases lay outside the gene matches. Written as DNA, the CDR3 is TGTGCCAGCAGCGTAGTGACAGGGAAGGGCCAGGGCACTGAAGCTTTCTTT. Translated: CASSVVTGKGQGTEAFF.

The rearrangement links TRBV5-5 to TRBJ2-5, with 7 bases lining up with TRBD2. This CDR3 region has 15 residues. CDR1 is SGHKS and CDR2 is YYEKEE in the germline V gene (reference sequence). Trimming took 4 bases from V and 4 from J; bases not matched to a gene: 10. CDR3 coding DNA: TGTGCCAGCAGCGGCCGGGACTACCCCCGAGAGACCCAGTACTTC. Translated, it gives CASSGRDYPRETQYF. The full variable domain, completed using reference TRBV5-5 and TRBJ2-5, is DAGVTQSPTHLIKTRGQQVTLRCSPISGHKSVSWYQQVLGQGPQFIFQYYEKEERGRGNFPDRFSARQFPNYSSELNVNALLLGDSALYLCASSGRDYPRETQYFGPGTRLLVL.

V usage is TRBV27 and J usage is TRBJ1-2; 7 bases are shared with TRBD1. Germline V gene data show CDR1 as MNHEY and CDR2 as SMNVEV (reference sequence). There are 13 residues in the CDR3. J gave up 8 bases and V 2 bases, and 5 bases lay outside the gene matches. CDR3 DNA: TGTGCCAGCAGTTTAGAGGGGGCGAAAGGCTACACCTTC. It specifies CASSLEGAKGYTF.

The CDR3: CASSRNRGLGGEQYF. In DNA, the CDR3 is TGTGCCAGCAGCAGAAACAGGGGCCTAGGAGGCGAGCAGTACTTC. The chain has TRBV2 and TRBJ2-7; TRBD1 matches at 7 bases. With 6 bases clipped from V and 6 bases from J, the junction kept 14 bases outside the gene matches. In germline, CDR1 is SNHLY, CDR2 FYNNEI. This CDR3 has 15 amino acids.

This chain joins TRBV4-2 and TRBJ2-1; D is possibly TRBD1 (6 bases). Looked up from germline, CDR1 is LGHNA and CDR2 is YNFKEQ. The CDR3 loop spans 15 amino acids. The V end lost 0 bases, the J end lost 9 bases, and 15 bases lay between the germline ends. CDR3 DNA sequence: TGTGCCAGCAGCCAAGATCGGGGCACAGGGACTGAGCAGTTCTTC. It yields the protein CASSQDRGTGTEQFF.

The chain joins TRBV30 to TRBJ2-5; TRBD2 aligns across 11 bases. The CDR3 is made up of 17 amino acids. Germline V gives CDR1 GTSNPN, CDR2 SVGIG (reference sequence). V trimming: 0 bases; J trimming: 5 bases; junction bases outside the gene matches: 11. The CDR3 nucleotides read TGTGCCTGGAGTGTACAACTAGCGGGAGTCTATGTCGAGACCCAGTACTTC. Its protein product is CAWSVQLAGVYVETQYF.

This clone came up once. The rearrangement links TRBV2 to TRBJ2-3; TRBD1 is a possible D gene (6 bases). Germline V lookup: CDR1 SNHLY, CDR2 FYNNEI. This CDR3 is built from 14 residues. Trimming removed 3 bases from V and 2 bases from J, with 9 bases in between. CDR3 sequence (DNA): TGTGCCAGCAGTGAGGGACACCTCACAGATACGCAGTATTTT. Translating gives CASSEGHLTDTQYF.

J is TRBJ2-7 and V is TRBV9; 8 nucleotides agree with TRBD1. Germline V gene lookup returns CDR1 SGDLS and CDR2 YYNGEE. V shed 4 bases and J 5 bases; nucleotides not matched to a gene: 11. CDR3 length: 15 residues. Written as DNA, the CDR3 is TGTGCCAGCAGCACATCGGGGCAGGGGGCCGACGAGCAGTACTTC. It translates to CASSTSGQGADEQYF.

This clone was detected only a few times. CDR3 protein: CASSSPQETQYF. The CDR3 coding sequence is TGTGCCAGCAGTTCTCCCCAAGAGACCCAGTACTTC. The V gene is TRBV27, the J gene TRBJ2-5; D remains unclear. The CDR3 sequence is 12 residues long. CDR1 is MNHEY, CDR2 SMNVEV, per germline (reference sequence). The germline V and J ends were trimmed by 4 bases and 1 base, with 4 bases remaining between them.

This clone was counted a single time. The chain carries TRBV27 and TRBJ2-5, with D possibly TRBD1 on 6 matching bases. With 2 bases removed from V and 5 bases from J, the gap between germline ends came to 15 bases. The CDR3 has 15 residues. Looked up from germline, CDR1 is MNHEY and CDR2 is SMNVEV (reference sequence). CDR3 region: CASSLSPTGRETQYF. CDR3 bases: TGTGCCAGCAGTTTAAGTCCCACAGGGCGGGAGACCCAGTACTTC.